This entry lists 26 T cell receptor beta chains sequenced from one sample in a study of blood T cell repertoires in COVID-19. Libraries were prepared by immunoSEQ multiplex PCR; TCRdb keeps only in-frame clonotypes and omits some of them. The sample has about 190,000 clones, 65% to 80% seen once. Material for sequencing was peripheral blood. The origin of the receptors is a man aged 50 to 59 who had recovered from COVID-19.

The rearrangement links TRBV2 to TRBJ2-7; no clear D gene. CDR1 is SNHLY, CDR2 FYNNEI, per germline. The CDR3 totals 13 residues. V lost 2 bases and J 2 bases, leaving 7 bases between the germline ends. CDR3 in DNA: TGTGCCAGCAGTGAAACGGTAACCTACGAGCAGTACTTC. This sequence encodes CASSETVTYEQYF.

This chain uses TRBV6-5 with TRBJ1-2, with a possible D match to TRBD1 (5 bases). The CDR3 sequence is 12 residues long. V gave up 6 bases and J gave up 6 bases, with 11 bases separating them. Per germline, CDR1 MNHEY and CDR2 SVGAGI. The CDR3 sequence: CASSKRGNGYTF. The DNA of the CDR3 is TGTGCCAGCAGCAAAAGGGGTAATGGCTACACCTTC.

The rearrangement uses TRBV28 and TRBJ1-6; TRBD1 aligns across 10 bases. Germline V CDR1 and CDR2: MDHEN, SYDVKM. The length of the CDR3 is 15 residues. The trim removed 5 bases at V and 6 bases at J, leaving 4 bases unmatched. The CDR3 DNA sequence: TGTGCCAGCAGTGACAGGGGGCGAGGTAATTCACCCCTCCACTTT. Protein: CASSDRGRGNSPLHF.

In its sample, this clone was seen once. In nucleotides, the CDR3 is TGTGCCAGTACTAGAACCGGGACAGGGAATTCACCCCTCCACTTT. Its translation: CASTRTGTGNSPLHF. The chain employs TRBV19 and TRBJ1-6, with 9 bases aligning to TRBD1. The CDR3 loop spans 15 amino acids. Per germline, CDR1 LNHDA and CDR2 SQIVND (reference sequence). V trimming: 7 bases; J trimming: 7 bases; junction bases outside the gene matches: 8.

The V and J genes are TRBV27 and TRBJ2-7; 7 bases map to TRBD1. The CDR3 is 12 amino acids. CDR1 and CDR2 from the germline V gene are MNHEY and SMNVEV (reference sequence). V lost 5 bases and J lost 3; bases outside the gene matches: 1. The CDR3 sequence is CASSPGGYEQYF. The DNA of the CDR3 is TGTGCCAGCAGTCCAGGGGGCTACGAGCAGTACTTC.

This chain uses TRBV3-1 (or the pseudogene TRBV3-2) with TRBJ1-1, with TRBD1 matching 12 bases. Trimming cost V 3 bases and J 6 bases; bases outside gene matches: 8. From germline, CDR1 is LGHDT and CDR2 YNNKEL (reference sequence). The CDR3 totals 16 residues. The CDR3 nucleotides read TGTGCCAGCAGCCAGGGTACGGGACAGGGGGCTTCTGAAGCTTTCTTT. Protein product: CASSQGTGQGASEAFF.

This chain joins TRBV9 and TRBJ2-7; D is unresolved. The germline CDR1 and CDR2 sequences are SGDLS and YYNGEE. V was shortened by 1 base and J by 2 bases, with 13 bases between the two germline ends. The CDR3 has 15 residues. In DNA form, the CDR3 reads TGTGCCAGCAGCGTACATATACCCGAGGCCTACGAGCAGTACTTC. This codes for CASSVHIPEAYEQYF.

The gene calls are TRBV9 and TRBJ2-3, with TRBD2 matching 13 bases. There are 16 residues in the CDR3. The ends lost 4 bases at V and 4 bases at J; junction bases unmatched: 6. The germline V gene encodes CDR1 SGDLS and CDR2 YYNGEE. As DNA, the CDR3 is TGTGCCAGCAGCCCACGGACTAGCGGGAGAGCAGATACGCAGTATTTT. Its protein product is CASSPRTSGRADTQYF. The whole variable domain, filled in from reference TRBV9 and TRBJ2-3, reads DSGVTQTPKHLITATGQRVTLRCSPRSGDLSVYWYQQSLDQGLQFLIQYYNGEERAKGNILERFSAQQFPDLHSELNLSSLELGDSALYFCASSPRTSGRADTQYFGPGTRLTVL.

The V and J genes are TRBV7-2 and TRBJ2-1; 8 bases align to TRBD2. Germline assignment: CDR1 SGHTA and CDR2 FQGNSA. This CDR3 is 16 amino acids long. V lost 5 bases, J lost 4 bases, and 10 bases stayed unmatched. In nucleotides, the CDR3 is TGTGCCAGCAGCCGGTCCCGGGGGGGCTTGTACAATGAGCAGTTCTTC. This encodes CASSRSRGGLYNEQFF. Drawing the rest from reference TRBV7-2 and TRBJ2-1, the complete variable domain is GAGVSQSPSNKVTEKGKDVELRCDPISGHTALYWYRQSLGQGLEFLIYFQGNSAPDKSGLPSDRFSAERTGGSVSTLTIQRTQQEDSAVYLCASSRSRGGLYNEQFFGPGTRLTVL.

The chain combines TRBV19 with TRBJ2-2; 9 bases match TRBD2. The CDR3 contains 16 residues. The germline gives CDR1 LNHDA, CDR2 SQIVND (reference sequence). Trimming at V came to 7 bases and at J to 8 bases, leaving 14 bases not matched to a gene. CDR3 residues: CASTKWGGRAAGELFF. The CDR3 nucleotides are TGTGCCAGTACCAAGTGGGGCGGGAGGGCCGCGGGGGAGCTGTTTTTT. Based on the CDR3 plus reference TRBV19 and TRBJ2-2, the full variable domain is DGGITQSPKYLFRKEGQNVTLSCEQNLNHDAMYWYRQDPGQGLRLIYYSQIVNDFQKGDIAEGYSVSREKKESFPLTVTSAQKNPTAFYLCASTKWGGRAAGELFFGEGSRLTVL.

The V gene is TRBV18, the J gene TRBJ2-1; 7 nucleotides match TRBD2. There are 14 residues in the CDR3. V gave up 6 bases and J gave up 3 bases; unmatched junction bases: 5. Per the germline V gene, CDR1 is KGHSH and CDR2 is LQKENI. The CDR3 is CASSGLVDYNEQFF. CDR3 DNA: TGTGCCAGCTCCGGACTAGTGGACTACAATGAGCAGTTCTTC.

The table lists this clone with a count of one. The chain couples TRBV2 to TRBJ1-2, with D perhaps TRBD1 (5 bases). This CDR3 contains 14 residues. Germline values: CDR1 SNHLY, CDR2 FYNNEI. V lost 4 bases, J lost 4 bases, and 13 bases lay in between. The CDR3 reads CASSGGVRGYGYTF. The CDR3 DNA is TGTGCCAGCAGTGGGGGGGTGAGGGGCTATGGCTACACCTTC.

The chain uses TRBV24-1 and TRBJ1-2; D remains unclear. The CDR3 is 14 residues long. V dropped 0 bases and J dropped 4 bases, with 8 bases sitting between them. Germline V gene data show CDR1 as KGHDR and CDR2 as SFDVKD. This chain's CDR3 is CATSDLTTPYGYTF. The CDR3 coding sequence is TGTGCCACCAGTGATTTGACAACCCCCTATGGCTACACCTTC.

V and J are TRBV5-1 and TRBJ2-2; tentatively, D is TRBD2 (5 bases). CDR3 length equals 16 residues. V was trimmed by 4 bases and J by 3 bases, leaving 16 bases between them. Germline assignment: CDR1 SGHRS and CDR2 YFSETQ. The CDR3 protein is CASSPVGDYHTGELFF. In nucleotides, the CDR3 is TGCGCCAGCAGCCCCGTGGGAGACTATCACACCGGGGAGCTGTTTTTT.

Worth noting for this clone: Distinct nucleotide sequences in the sample also encode this CDR3. This chain uses TRBV30 with TRBJ2-3; 13 positions agree with TRBD2. The CDR3 extends over 16 amino acids. Germline V CDR1 and CDR2: GTSNPN, SVGIG (reference sequence). Trimming removed 2 bases from V and 2 bases from J; junction bases left unmatched: 4. The CDR3 loop is CAWSSGLAGDTDTQYF. The DNA of the CDR3 is TGTGCCTGGAGTTCCGGACTAGCGGGGGACACAGATACGCAGTATTTT.

The chain recombines TRBV3-1 (or the pseudogene TRBV3-2) with TRBJ2-7; 7 nucleotides line up with TRBD1. The CDR3 is 14 residues long. Germline CDR1 LGHDT, CDR2 YNNKEL (reference sequence). Trimming took 4 bases from V and 4 from J; bases not matched to a gene: 7. This CDR3 is CASSPRGTEYEQYF. CDR3 DNA: TGTGCCAGCAGCCCGAGGGGGACAGAATACGAGCAGTACTTC.

The V call is TRBV12-3 or TRBV12-4, the J call TRBJ1-1, with D tentatively TRBD1 (6 bases). V lost 6 bases and J 4 bases, leaving 12 bases between the germline ends. This CDR3 comprises 13 residues. In DNA, the CDR3 is TGTGCCAGCAGATACAGGGCGGCCACTGAAGCTTTCTTT. It codes for CASRYRAATEAFF.

The chain has TRBV5-1 and TRBJ2-1; 9 nucleotides match TRBD2. Germline V gives CDR1 SGHRS, CDR2 YFSETQ. The CDR3 covers 16 residues. The junction had 8 bases not matched to a gene; V was cut back by 3 bases and J by 4 bases. CDR3 coding DNA: TGCGCCAGCAGCTCCACCGAGACTAGCGGATACAATGAGCAGTTCTTC. Protein: CASSSTETSGYNEQFF. Variable domain in full (rest from reference TRBV5-1 and TRBJ2-1): KAGVTQTPRYLIKTRGQQVTLSCSPISGHRSVSWYQQTPGQGLQFLFEYFSETQRNKGNFPGRFSGRQFSNSRSEMNVSTLELGDSALYLCASSSTETSGYNEQFFGPGTRLTVL.

This clone was observed many times. The chain employs TRBV7-2 and TRBJ1-2; TRBD1 matches at 8 bases. Germline V gene lookup returns CDR1 SGHTA and CDR2 FQGNSA. CDR3 length: 13 amino acids. V shed 1 base, J shed 7 bases, and the junction held 2 bases outside the gene matches. CDR3 loop: CASSLGTGSGYTF. In DNA form, the CDR3 reads TGTGCCAGCAGCTTAGGGACAGGGAGTGGCTACACCTTC.

The V gene is TRBV28, the J gene TRBJ2-7; D perhaps matches TRBD2 (6 bases). This CDR3 comprises 16 residues. Germline assignment: CDR1 MDHEN and CDR2 SYDVKM. V dropped 3 bases and J dropped 3 bases, with 18 bases sitting between them. The DNA of the CDR3 is TGTGCCAGCAGTTTTTATGTAAGGCTCGGGGGCTACGAGCAGTACTTC. Encoded protein: CASSFYVRLGGYEQYF.

The chain carries TRBV6-2 or TRBV6-3 and TRBJ2-7; D is possibly TRBD2 (6 bases). The germline CDR1 and CDR2 sequences are MNHEY and SVGEGT. The CDR3 sequence is 16 residues long. Deletions cut 0 bases from V and 0 bases from J, with 12 bases between. CDR3 in DNA: TGTGCCAGCAGTTACTCGATCGGGGGTCTCTCCTACGAGCAGTACTTC. Encoded protein: CASSYSIGGLSYEQYF.

The gene calls are TRBV30 and TRBJ2-5, with 12 bases that match TRBD2. The germline gives CDR1 GTSNPN, CDR2 SVGIG (reference sequence). This CDR3 has 14 amino acids. The CDR3 loop is CACGLAGSQETQYF. In nucleotides, the CDR3 is TGTGCGTGCGGACTAGCGGGGAGCCAAGAGACCCAGTACTTC.

The gene calls are TRBV30 and TRBJ1-2, with D possibly being TRBD1 (6 bases). V gave up 4 bases and J gave up 6 bases, with 18 bases separating them. This CDR3 comprises 14 residues. The germline CDR1 and CDR2 sequences are GTSNPN and SVGIG (reference sequence). The CDR3 is CAWTHDRPLDGYTF. Here the CDR3 DNA reads TGTGCCTGGACCCACGACAGGCCCTTGGATGGCTACACCTTC.

This clone was detected a few times. J is TRBJ1-1 and V is TRBV3-1 (or the pseudogene TRBV3-2), with a weak D call TRBD1 (6 bases). V was pared by 4 bases and J by 0 bases, with 21 bases between. The CDR3 consists of 18 residues. Germline-derived CDR1 and CDR2 are LGHDT and YNNKEL (reference sequence). The CDR3 is CASSLKGGAILMNTEAFF. CDR3 nucleotide sequence: TGTGCCAGCAGCCTCAAGGGGGGGGCTATTCTGATGAACACTGAAGCTTTCTTT.

The genes are TRBV6-5 and TRBJ1-2; D is unresolved. The germline gives CDR1 MNHEY, CDR2 SVGAGI. Trimming removed 9 bases from V and 0 bases from J, with 8 bases in between. CDR3 size: 12 residues. This CDR3 reads CASKAANYGYTF. The CDR3, as DNA: TGTGCCAGTAAAGCCGCTAACTATGGCTACACCTTC.

The V gene is TRBV7-3, the J gene TRBJ2-5; 13 nucleotides line up with TRBD2. V dropped 6 bases and J dropped 5; count of bases not matched to a gene: 9. The CDR3 has 16 residues. Germline V gene sequence: CDR1 SGHTA, CDR2 FQGTGA. CDR3 DNA sequence: TGTGCCAGCAGGTCAACTAGCGGGAGGGCCTTGGAGACCCAGTACTTC. This codes for CASRSTSGRALETQYF.